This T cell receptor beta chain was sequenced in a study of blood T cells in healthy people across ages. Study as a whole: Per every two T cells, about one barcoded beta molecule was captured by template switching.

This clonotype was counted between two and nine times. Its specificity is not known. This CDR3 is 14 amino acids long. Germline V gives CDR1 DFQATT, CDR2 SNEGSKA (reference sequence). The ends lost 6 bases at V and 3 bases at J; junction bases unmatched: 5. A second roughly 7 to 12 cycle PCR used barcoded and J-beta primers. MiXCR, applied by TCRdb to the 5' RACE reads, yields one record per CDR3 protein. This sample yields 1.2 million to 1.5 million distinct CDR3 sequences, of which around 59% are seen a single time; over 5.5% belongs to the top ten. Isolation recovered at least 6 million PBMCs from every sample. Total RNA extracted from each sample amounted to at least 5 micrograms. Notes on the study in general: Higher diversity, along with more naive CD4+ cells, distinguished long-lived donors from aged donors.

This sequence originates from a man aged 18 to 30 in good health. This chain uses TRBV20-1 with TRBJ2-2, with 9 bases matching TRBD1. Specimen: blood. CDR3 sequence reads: CSATDRGYTGELFF. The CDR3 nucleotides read TGCAGTGCCACTGACAGGGGGTACACCGGGGAGCTGTTTTTT.